One sample yielded the 29 T cell receptor beta chains listed below, sequenced in a study of identical twins. TCRdb re-called the 5' RACE reads with MiXCR, one entry per CDR3 protein. The repertoire has around 570,000 distinct CDR3 sequences, roughly 9.5% of them found once; the top ten carry roughly 3%. This sample also belongs to another study, concerning yellow fever vaccine responses in identical twins.

What was sequenced was PBMCs. The receptors were gathered from a woman aged 18-35 years in good health.

The chain combines TRBV5-1 with TRBJ2-1; D is uncertain. The length of the CDR3 is 13 residues. V was trimmed by 0 bases and J by 6 bases, leaving 7 bases between them. CDR1 and CDR2 from the germline V gene are SGHRS and YFSETQ. As DNA, the CDR3 is TGCGCCAGCAGCTTGGACATACTCAATGAGCAGTTCTTC. It codes for CASSLDILNEQFF.

This clonotype was recorded at least ten times. The V gene is TRBV9, the J gene TRBJ2-7, with TRBD1 matching 7 bases. Trimming cost V 3 bases and J 0 bases; bases outside gene matches: 6. CDR1 and CDR2 (germline): SGDLS, YYNGEE. The CDR3 is 15 amino acids. This chain's CDR3 is CASSDGTASSYEQYF. CDR3 bases: TGTGCCAGCAGCGACGGGACAGCCAGCTCCTACGAGCAGTACTTC.

This sequence joins TRBV29-1 and TRBJ2-7; TRBD1 agrees at 7 bases. The V gene end was trimmed by 0 bases and the J gene end by 1 base; junction bases not matched to a gene: 6. CDR3 length equals 15 residues. Germline V gene lookup returns CDR1 SQVTM and CDR2 ANQGSEA. The CDR3 coding sequence is TGCAGCGTTGAAGATCAGGGGACAGTGTCCTACGAGCAGTACTTC. This codes for CSVEDQGTVSYEQYF.

This clonotype appeared a few times. The V gene is TRBV11-2, the J gene TRBJ2-7; possibly TRBD2 for D (5 bases). Trimming left V 0 bases short and J 7 bases short, with 19 bases between. Germline lookup yields CDR1 SGHAT and CDR2 FQNNGV. This CDR3 spans 16 amino acids. Written as DNA, the CDR3 is TGTGCCAGCAGCTTAGATTCCCCACGTTTAGCGAGAGAGCAGTACTTC. Translated, it gives CASSLDSPRLAREQYF.

This clonotype was seen more than once but under ten times. This chain links TRBV20-1 with TRBJ2-7; a possible D gene is TRBD2 (6 bases). The CDR3 length is 15 residues. Between the trimmed V and J ends, which lost 3 bases and 0 bases, there was a span of 15 bases. CDR1 is DFQATT and CDR2 is SNEGSKA in the germline V gene (reference sequence). This CDR3 reads CSASWAPGSSYEQYF. DNA of the CDR3: TGCAGTGCTAGTTGGGCACCCGGGAGCTCCTACGAGCAGTACTTC.

There are a few counts of this clonotype. The rearrangement uses TRBV20-1 and TRBJ2-6, with 10 nucleotides matching TRBD1. Germline loops: CDR1 DFQATT, CDR2 SNEGSKA (reference sequence). V dropped 5 bases and J dropped 4; count of bases not matched to a gene: 8. The CDR3 contains 16 residues. The DNA for the CDR3 is TGCAGTGCTTTCACCGGGACAGGGGCCGGGGCCAACGTCCTGACTTTC. Translated: CSAFTGTGAGANVLTF.

This clonotype was counted between two and nine times. The chain uses TRBV24-1 and TRBJ2-6, with no clear D. V lost 3 bases to trimming and J lost 1 base, with 9 bases between them. This CDR3 region has 16 residues. In germline, CDR1 is KGHDR, CDR2 SFDVKD. CDR3 protein: CATSDPGRSGANVLTF. The CDR3 DNA sequence: TGTGCCACCAGTGATCCTGGCCGTTCTGGGGCCAACGTCCTGACTTTC.

This clonotype turned up a few times. This chain uses TRBV18 with TRBJ2-7; 8 nucleotides match TRBD1. CDR1 and CDR2 from the germline V gene are KGHSH and LQKENI. The V segment lost 3 bases and the J segment 1 base; nucleotides outside the gene matches: 5. This CDR3 comprises 15 residues. The CDR3 coding sequence is TGTGCCAGCTCACCGGTCCAGGGGGCTTCCTACGAGCAGTACTTC. Protein sequence: CASSPVQGASYEQYF.

The rearrangement uses TRBV6-5 and TRBJ2-1; TRBD2 matches 7 bases. Unmatched junction bases numbered 8, after V lost 4 bases and J lost 5 bases. This CDR3 spans 15 amino acids. Germline CDR1 MNHEY, CDR2 SVGAGI. The DNA of the CDR3 is TGTGCCAGCAGTTTAGGGAGGGTAGCTGACAATGAGCAGTTCTTC. This codes for CASSLGRVADNEQFF.

The V and J genes are TRBV7-6 and TRBJ2-6; unclear D gene. CDR3 size: 16 residues. Trimming left V 5 bases short and J 2 bases short, with 13 bases between. Germline-derived CDR1 and CDR2 are SGHVS and FNYEAQ. The CDR3, as DNA: TGTGCCAGCAGCCCGCGTATGATCCCTGGGGCCAACGTCCTGACTTTC. As protein: CASSPRMIPGANVLTF. The whole variable domain, filled in from reference TRBV7-6 and TRBJ2-6, reads GAGVSQSPRYKVTKRGQDVALRCDPISGHVSLYWYRQALGQGPEFLTYFNYEAQQDKSGLPNDRFSAERPEGSISTLTIQRTEQRDSAMYRCASSPRMIPGANVLTFGAGSRLTVL.

For this clonotype: The junction shows a germline mismatch at one end, possibly a read error. The V and J genes are TRBV12-3 or TRBV12-4 and TRBJ2-3; 7 bases fit TRBD1. The CDR3 sequence is 13 residues long. CDR3 residues: CASSWSSTGRVLF. The CDR3 nucleotides are TGTGCCAGCAGTTGGTCGTCGACAGGGAGAGTTCTATTT.

This clonotype was counted ten times or more. V and J are TRBV12-3 or TRBV12-4 and TRBJ1-5, with 7 bases that match TRBD1. This CDR3 spans 14 amino acids. The ends lost 5 bases at V and 4 bases at J; junction bases unmatched: 5. The CDR3 DNA follows: TGTGCCAGCAGTGCTACAGGGGATAATCAGCCCCAGCATTTT. This encodes CASSATGDNQPQHF.

The chain employs TRBV19 and TRBJ2-3; 14 bases align to TRBD2. The CDR3 loop spans 17 amino acids. Germline CDR1 and CDR2: LNHDA and SQIVND (reference sequence). V was pared by 6 bases and J by 4 bases, with 9 bases of the junction left unmatched. CDR3 nucleotide sequence: TGTGCCAGTAGGAAAGGGACTAGCGGGAGATACTCAGATACGCAGTATTTT. The encoded protein is CASRKGTSGRYSDTQYF.

The sample holds many counts of this clonotype. The rearrangement uses TRBV3-1 and TRBJ2-1, with 9 positions matching TRBD2. The germline V gene has CDR1 LGHDT and CDR2 YNNKEL (reference sequence). The CDR3 is made up of 15 amino acids. With 0 bases clipped from V and 8 bases from J, the junction kept 5 bases outside the gene matches. DNA for the CDR3: TGTGCCAGCAGCCAAGAAAGACTAGCGGCCGATGAGCAGTTCTTC. Protein product: CASSQERLAADEQFF.

This clonotype came up a few times. The J gene is TRBJ2-1, the V gene TRBV4-3; D gene ambiguous. The V end was cut by 5 bases, the J end by 9 bases, with 14 bases between. The germline V gene encodes CDR1 LGHNA and CDR2 YSLEER. The CDR3 sequence is 13 residues long. The CDR3 protein is CASSKLGNSEQFF. CDR3 bases: TGCGCCAGCAGCAAATTAGGGAATTCTGAGCAGTTCTTC.

This clonotype was counted between two and nine times. The chain recombines TRBV29-1 with TRBJ2-2; tentative D call: TRBD2 (5 bases). The CDR3 consists of 13 residues. Between the trimmed V and J ends, which lost 4 bases and 4 bases, there was a span of 10 bases. Germline assignment: CDR1 SQVTM and CDR2 ANQGSEA. The DNA of the CDR3 is TGCAGCGTTGGAAGGGCGGGCACCGGGGAGCTGTTTTTT. Encoded protein: CSVGRAGTGELFF.

Many counts were recorded for this clonotype. This chain links TRBV7-2 with TRBJ2-1; 7 bases map to TRBD1. CDR3 size: 13 residues. The V gene end was trimmed by 5 bases and the J gene end by 15 bases; junction bases not matched to a gene: 13. Looked up from germline, CDR1 is SGHTA and CDR2 is FQGNSA. Here the CDR3 reads CASSPDYRTGGFF. DNA for the CDR3: TGTGCCAGCAGCCCCGACTACCGGACAGGAGGGTTCTTC.

The V and J genes are TRBV5-6 and TRBJ2-3; D ambiguous. The germline V and J ends were trimmed by 9 bases and 0 bases, with 5 bases remaining between them. Germline CDR1 reads SGHDT; CDR2 reads YYEEEE. The CDR3 has 11 residues. This CDR3 is CATGSTDTQYF. The CDR3 region has the DNA TGTGCCACCGGGAGCACAGATACGCAGTATTTT.

Details on this clonotype: One junction end does not reproduce the germline sequence, and a read error may be involved. The chain couples TRBV6-1 to TRBJ2-7; no clear D. This CDR3 has 14 residues. Germline loops: CDR1 MNHNS, CDR2 SASEGT. Written as DNA, the CDR3 is TGTACCAGCACCGGACGGGTTGAGGACTACGAGCAGTACTTC. Amino acid sequence: CTSTGRVEDYEQYF.

The gene calls are TRBV29-1 and TRBJ1-2; unclear D gene. The CDR3 runs to 13 residues. Germline V lookup: CDR1 SQVTM, CDR2 ANQGSEA. V was cut by 6 bases and J by 2 bases, with 13 bases left in between. CDR3 coding DNA: TGCAGCGTCCTCACGACGGAGAACTATGGCTACACCTTC. Translated, it gives CSVLTTENYGYTF.

The chain couples TRBV28 to TRBJ2-3; 9 nucleotides agree with TRBD2. The ends lost 4 bases at V and 2 bases at J; junction bases unmatched: 10. Per the germline V gene, CDR1 is MDHEN and CDR2 is SYDVKM. The CDR3 spans 17 residues. CDR3 sequence: CASSSSSGVLNTDTQYF. In DNA, the CDR3 is TGTGCCAGCAGTTCTTCTAGCGGGGTCTTGAACACAGATACGCAGTATTTT.

This clonotype was counted only a few times. The chain carries TRBV6-5 and TRBJ2-3; TRBD2 matches at 9 bases. The CDR3 has 17 residues. J gave up 6 bases and V 0 bases, and 10 bases lay outside the gene matches. In germline, CDR1 is MNHEY, CDR2 SVGAGI. The CDR3 DNA reads TGTGCCAGCAGTTACTCGAAGGCGGGGGGGCCGGTTGATACGCAGTATTTT. This encodes CASSYSKAGGPVDTQYF.

The chain combines TRBV6-2 or TRBV6-3 with TRBJ2-5; 9 bases agree with TRBD1. There are 18 residues in the CDR3. Germline-derived CDR1 and CDR2 are MNHEY and SVGEGT. V lost 6 bases, J lost 2 bases, and 16 bases stayed unmatched. CDR3: CASRPSWWDRVGQETQYF. The DNA of the CDR3 is TGTGCCAGCAGGCCCTCATGGTGGGACAGGGTTGGGCAAGAGACCCAGTACTTC.

The chain has TRBV6-5 and TRBJ2-3; the D is unclear. The CDR3 extends over 15 amino acids. CDR1 is MNHEY and CDR2 is SVGAGI in the germline V gene. The V end was cut by 4 bases, the J end by 6 bases, with 17 bases between. In nucleotides, the CDR3 is TGTGCCAGCAGTTTGACCGCGTTGGTCCGGGATACGCAGTATTTT. As protein: CASSLTALVRDTQYF.

This clonotype was seen many times. The CDR3, as DNA: TGCGCCAGCAGCTTTGAACCCTCGGTAACCCCTAGCACAGATACGCAGTATTTT. Translation gives CASSFEPSVTPSTDTQYF. This chain uses TRBV5-1 with TRBJ2-3; D gene uncertain. CDR1 and CDR2 from the germline V gene are SGHRS and YFSETQ. The CDR3 length is 18 residues. With 2 bases removed from V and 0 bases from J, the gap between germline ends came to 19 bases.

This clonotype has ten or more counts. The rearrangement joins TRBV29-1 to TRBJ2-7; maybe TRBD2 (5 bases). The V gene lost 7 bases and the J gene lost 11 bases, with 21 bases spanning the gap. Germline loops: CDR1 SQVTM, CDR2 ANQGSEA. CDR3 length equals 12 residues. The CDR3 DNA reads as TGCAGCGCCTTGGGAGCTAAAGGTTTCGAGTACTTC. It is translated as CSALGAKGFEYF.

This clonotype was seen a handful of times. The V gene is TRBV29-1, the J gene TRBJ2-1, with 9 bases lining up with TRBD1. V gave up 5 bases and J gave up 7 bases; unmatched junction bases: 3. Per germline, CDR1 SQVTM and CDR2 ANQGSEA. CDR3 size: 12 residues. As DNA, the CDR3 is TGCAGCGTTTCCGGGACAGGGAATGAGCAGTTCTTC. This gives the protein CSVSGTGNEQFF.

At least ten counts were recorded for this clonotype. CDR3 in amino acids: CSPVRYRGAEQYF. The CDR3 DNA follows: TGCTCGCCTGTAAGGTACAGGGGAGCCGAGCAGTACTTC. V is TRBV20-1 and J is TRBJ2-7; 7 nucleotides agree with TRBD1. CDR1 is DFQATT and CDR2 is SNEGSKA in the germline V gene (reference sequence). The length of the CDR3 is 13 residues.

Many counts were recorded for this clonotype. V and J are TRBV5-1 and TRBJ2-1; no definite D call. Germline lookup yields CDR1 SGHRS and CDR2 YFSETQ. V was trimmed by 3 bases and J by 4 bases, leaving 8 bases between them. This CDR3 has 13 residues. The CDR3 DNA is TGCGCCAGCAGCTACCCGGGTTACAATGAGCAGTTCTTC. Encoded protein: CASSYPGYNEQFF.